This T cell receptor (beta chain) was obtained from a study of control samples from healthy donors and cancer patients. Some clones are missing from TCRdb's copy, which holds only in-frame ones; the method was immunoSEQ multiplex PCR. The sample has some 120,000 clones; approximately 93% are singletons. Trimming left V 3 bases short and J 5 bases short, with 7 bases between. In germline, CDR1 is LGHNT, CDR2 FRNRAP. The CDR3 contains 12 residues. The chain recombines TRBV12-5 with TRBJ2-5; D is uncertain. The receptor comes from a man aged 30-40 years in good health. Sequences were obtained from blood. The CDR3 reads CASGFGSETQYF. The CDR3 bases are TGTGCTAGTGGTTTTGGCTCGGAGACCCAGTACTTC.